These T cell receptor beta chains were read from a single sample in a study of Ad26.COV2.S vaccination and SARS-CoV-2 variants. TCRdb keeps only in-frame clones here, not all; method: immunoSEQ multiplex PCR. Of roughly 300,000 clones listed, roughly 91% are singletons. The material was peripheral blood, obtained in a trial of Ad26.COV2.S vaccine versus placebo. The receptors originated from a person between 18 and 60 years old who received the Ad26.COV2.S COVID-19 vaccine or a placebo. Each CDR3 is given without its conserved first and last residue. The order of the fields is clone size, J gene, V gene, CDR3 protein. Size is stated for part of the rows, as once, few or many counts, or as a class when the clone is expanded.

NA | TRBJ1-4 | TRBV5-1 | ASSLSGADEKLF
NA | TRBJ2-1 | TRBV24-1 | ATSDGQGYNEQF
NA | TRBJ2-3 | TRBV28 | ASSSGQSTDTQY
NA | TRBJ2-2 | TRBV28 | ASRSGGVSNTGELF
NA | TRBJ2-3 | TRBV19 | ASRGYGGVADTQY
NA | TRBJ1-2 | TRBV5-6 | ASSYLQGNYGYT
once | TRBJ2-3 | TRBV6-5 | ASKARLASTDTQY
NA | TRBJ2-3 | TRBV7-2 | ASSTRLAGGRDTQY
NA | TRBJ2-5 | TRBV11-1 | ASSPRDRGRETQY
NA | TRBJ1-6 | TRBV27 | ASGGLSRARGSPLH
NA | TRBJ1-1 | TRBV28 | ASSLFRGTTEAF
NA | TRBJ2-7 | TRBV5-1 | ASSFSRAYEQY
NA | TRBJ1-2 | TRBV18 | ASSQGTNYGYT
NA | TRBJ2-6 | TRBV18 | ASSPMGQGARSGANVLT
NA | TRBJ1-1 | TRBV19 | ASQRGVPGRGNTEAF
NA | TRBJ2-4 | TRBV25-1 | ASSGKDRNIQY
NA | TRBJ2-1 | TRBV4-2 | ASSQDLGQGADEQF
NA | TRBJ1-5 | TRBV28 | ASSFMGRDNQPQH
few | TRBJ1-5 | TRBV19 | ASSVGRDQPQH
NA | TRBJ2-5 | TRBV7-9 | ASSPVSGGGETQY
NA | TRBJ2-1 | TRBV19 | ASSPRTSVDSYNEQF
NA | TRBJ2-5 | TRBV25-1 | ASSEFSGVETQY
few | TRBJ2-2 | TRBV10-3 | AISESDRGNTGELF
NA | TRBJ2-1 | TRBV2 | ASRTDRSSYNEQF
once | TRBJ1-5 | TRBV4-1 | ASSQDRLNQPQH
once | TRBJ2-1 | TRBV28 | ASSSYLGQGDNEQF
NA | TRBJ2-7 | TRBV7-8 | ASSLYDSAGSYEQY
NA | TRBJ1-3 | TRBV6-5 | ASTETGGNTIY
NA | TRBJ1-1 | TRBV5-4 | ASSLFRPNTEAF
NA | TRBJ1-1 | TRBV5-1 | ASSQTFHTEAF
NA | TRBJ1-5 | TRBV2 | ASSGGSNQPQH
few | TRBJ2-1 | TRBV6-2/TRBV6-3 | ASSKWTGMF
NA | TRBJ1-5 | TRBV28 | ATRSSWQPQH
NA | TRBJ2-2 | TRBV12-3/TRBV12-4 | ASNYINTGELF
NA | TRBJ2-6 | TRBV3-1/TRBV3-2 | ASSQDGGSGANVLT
NA | TRBJ2-1 | TRBV7-2 | ASSFWESPYNEQF
NA | TRBJ1-2 | TRBV10-2 | ASSESLQGVYGYT
NA | TRBJ2-7 | TRBV29-1 | SVLLPGTQSSYEQY
NA | TRBJ2-4 | TRBV6-2/TRBV6-3 | ASSYHRFSEGPAKNIQY
NA | TRBJ1-2 | TRBV27 | ASSLSPIYGYT